These 15 T cell receptor beta chains originate from one sample sequenced in a study of a mutant IDH1 vaccine in newly diagnosed glioma. As for time point: week 11, during vaccination. In every dose of vaccine, 300 ug of mutant IDH1 20-mer peptide was given alongside topical imiquimod. TCRdb's table, derived via immunoSEQ multiplex PCR, lists solely in-frame clones and lacks some. The table lists some 130,000 clones, about 80% of them singletons. These TCRs' antigens remain unknown. The sequences come from PBMCs, collected from a glioma patient whose treatment included an IDH1 peptide vaccine. The source is a man aged 35 to 55 with glioma.

The rearrangement joins TRBV30 to TRBJ2-7; 7 bases match TRBD1. With V trimmed by 5 bases and J by 4 bases, 5 bases remained unmatched. Germline V lookup: CDR1 GTSNPN, CDR2 SVGIG (reference sequence). CDR3 length equals 12 residues. CDR3 nucleotides: TGTGCCTGGGGGGGCAGGGGGTACGAGCAGTACTTC. Its translation: CAWGGRGYEQYF.

This clone showed up just a few times. The chain employs TRBV7-2 and TRBJ2-2; D is possibly TRBD2 (5 bases). CDR1 and CDR2 from the germline V gene are SGHTA and FQGNSA. Between the trimmed V and J ends, which lost 8 bases and 7 bases, there was a span of 17 bases. The CDR3 spans 14 residues. CDR3 sequence reads: CASDEGVRSGELFF. The CDR3 nucleotides are TGTGCCAGCGACGAGGGTGTGCGGAGCGGGGAGCTGTTTTTT.

A few counts support this clone. This sequence joins TRBV7-2 and TRBJ1-3; a possible D gene is TRBD1 (5 bases). This CDR3 has 16 amino acids. From germline, CDR1 is SGHTA and CDR2 FQGNSA. The germline V and J ends were trimmed by 5 bases and 4 bases, with 18 bases remaining between them. The CDR3 region is CASSRRGGLVGNTIYF. CDR3 coding DNA: TGTGCCAGCAGCAGACGCGGGGGGTTGGTGGGAAACACCATATATTTT.

The chain couples TRBV27 to TRBJ2-7, with D tentatively TRBD1 (6 bases). The length of the CDR3 is 14 residues. From germline, CDR1 is MNHEY and CDR2 SMNVEV (reference sequence). Trimming removed 4 bases from V and 0 bases from J, with 10 bases in between. DNA for the CDR3: TGTGCCAGCAGTTCGGCAGGGGACTCCTACGAGCAGTACTTC. Translated: CASSSAGDSYEQYF.

This clone was found once. The chain has TRBV5-1 and TRBJ1-4; D might be TRBD1 (5 bases). The CDR3 runs 15 residues. The germline V and J ends were trimmed by 0 bases and 8 bases, with 14 bases remaining between them. Germline assignment: CDR1 SGHRS and CDR2 YFSETQ. The CDR3 here is CASSLEGRKGEKLFF. The DNA of the CDR3 is TGCGCCAGCAGCTTGGAGGGCAGGAAGGGGGAAAAACTGTTTTTT.

The rearrangement links TRBV7-2 to TRBJ1-2; the match to TRBD1 covers 7 bases. The CDR3 extends over 16 amino acids. Germline V gene data show CDR1 as SGHTA and CDR2 as FQGNSA. Trimming took 4 bases from V and 0 from J; bases not matched to a gene: 8. This chain's CDR3 is CASSYGQVSPNYGYTF. DNA of the CDR3: TGTGCCAGCAGCTACGGACAGGTATCACCTAACTATGGCTACACCTTC.

This clone was seen a few times. The rearrangement links TRBV19 to TRBJ1-5; unclear D gene. This CDR3 region has 14 residues. Germline V lookup: CDR1 LNHDA, CDR2 SQIVND (reference sequence). The germline V and J ends were trimmed by 5 bases and 3 bases, with 11 bases remaining between them. The CDR3 nucleotides are TGTGCCAGTAGTCCCCTCCCGCCCAATCAGCCCCAGCATTTT. The encoded protein is CASSPLPPNQPQHF.

This chain joins TRBV7-8 and TRBJ2-5; D remains unclear. Trimming shortened V by 1 base and J by 5 bases, and 2 bases separated the two germline ends. The CDR3 has 11 residues. The germline V gene has CDR1 SGHVS and CDR2 FQNEAQ. In nucleotides, the CDR3 is TGTGCCAGCAGCTTAGACGAGACCCAGTACTTC. Its translation is CASSLDETQYF.

The chain uses TRBV10-3 and TRBJ2-3, with 7 bases that match TRBD1. The CDR3 extends over 13 amino acids. Trimming cost V 7 bases and J 6 bases; bases outside gene matches: 7. CDR1 and CDR2 (germline): ENHRY, SYGVKD. The CDR3 region is CAITGQVWDTQYF. The CDR3, as DNA: TGTGCCATCACCGGACAGGTCTGGGATACGCAGTATTTT.

J is TRBJ2-7 and V is TRBV7-2, with D maybe TRBD1 (5 bases). This CDR3 is 12 amino acids long. The V gene lost 7 bases and the J gene lost 4 bases, with 11 bases spanning the gap. Looked up from germline, CDR1 is SGHTA and CDR2 is FQGNSA. The CDR3 loop reads CASTQPGYEQYF. The CDR3 region has the DNA TGTGCCAGCACCCAGCCAGGGTACGAGCAGTACTTC.

This rearrangement joins TRBV10-3 to TRBJ2-7; 9 bases match TRBD2. The CDR3 loop spans 13 amino acids. The ends lost 6 bases at V and 1 base at J; junction bases unmatched: 1. The germline V gene has CDR1 ENHRY and CDR2 SYGVKD. The CDR3 DNA sequence: TGTGCCATCAGGACTAGCGGTTCCTACGAGCAGTACTTC. The encoded protein is CAIRTSGSYEQYF.

This chain joins TRBV5-6 and TRBJ2-5; TRBD1 agrees at 8 bases. Gene TRBJ2-7 matches the end of the DNA better, so the J call may be wrong. Germline V gene data show CDR1 as SGHDT and CDR2 as YYEEEE. The CDR3 length is 15 residues. The CDR3 bases are TGTGCCAGCAGTGTAGGACAGGGCTTCTCCTACGAGCAGTACTTC. Translation gives CASSVGQGFSYEQYF.

The V call is TRBV6-6, the J call TRBJ1-2; D is perhaps TRBD1 (6 bases). Trimming cost V 2 bases and J 5 bases, with 12 bases left between them. Germline CDR1 is MNHNY and CDR2 is SVGAGI (reference sequence). This CDR3 has 14 residues. The CDR3 DNA reads as TGTGCCAGCAGTTACGGGGGCTCTCGGTATGGCTACACCTTC. Amino acid sequence: CASSYGGSRYGYTF.

The chain is built from TRBV25-1 and TRBJ2-5, with 11 positions matching TRBD2. J lost 3 bases, V lost 3 bases, and 3 bases had no gene match. The CDR3 is 15 amino acids. Germline CDR1 is MGHDK and CDR2 is SYGVNS. The DNA of the CDR3 is TGTGCCAGCAGTGACCGACTAGCGGGAAAAGAGACCCAGTACTTC. It specifies CASSDRLAGKETQYF.

The chain recombines TRBV7-2 with TRBJ2-3, with 7 bases aligning to TRBD2. After removal of 4 bases from V and 6 bases from J, the junction contained 13 bases not matched to a gene. The CDR3 is made up of 16 amino acids. Germline V gene data show CDR1 as SGHTA and CDR2 as FQGNSA. The chain's CDR3 is CASSSPGGGRPDTQYF. In DNA, the CDR3 is TGTGCCAGCAGCTCCCCGGGCGGCGGGAGACCTGATACGCAGTATTTT. The full variable domain, in which reference TRBV7-2 and TRBJ2-3 provide the parts outside the CDR3, is GAGVSQSPSNKVTEKGKDVELRCDPISGHTALYWYRQSLGQGLEFLIYFQGNSAPDKSGLPSDRFSAERTGGSVSTLTIQRTQQEDSAVYLCASSSPGGGRPDTQYFGPGTRLTVL.